This TCR beta chain was identified in a study of tumor-infiltrating lymphocytes in primary liver carcinoma (dated by TCRdb to the late 2010s). About the investigation overall: Hepatocellular carcinoma (four) or combined HCC and intrahepatic cholangiocarcinoma (one) was present in the five patients, who were three men and two women aged 30 to 69 years. A total of some 35 specimens from 5 patients went through TCRbeta repertoire sequencing, namely 25 tumor regions, 5 adjacent noncancerous liver tissues and 5 peripheral blood samples. To link TCRbeta repertoire diversity with the local molecular phenotype, the roughly 23 tumor region samples were profiled using Agilent mRNA microarrays. Tumors of the five patients were stage T1-T3 N0M0 with maximum diameters of about 4.2 to 10 cm. TCRbeta repertoire sequencing, expression microarrays and whole-exome sequencing were combined in the study across five regions of each liver tumor, with adjacent normal tissue and blood also included. Reproducibility between technical replicate repertoires was high, with correlation coefficients above 0.98 and mean shared-clone rates roughly 0.91. Roughly 3.65 to 7.13 million productive TCRbeta reads were obtained per sample, and no significant difference in read depth was found between tissue types.

Starting from 500 to 600 ng total RNA, TCRbeta-specific cDNA was produced by reverse transcription with a constant-region primer and ProtoScript II reverse transcriptase. TCRbeta libraries were built with three nested multiplex PCR rounds, a slightly modified ARM-PCR procedure. Multiplex TRBV1-TRBV30 forward primers and a Cbeta reverse primer were used in the first two PCR rounds, each of which was run for 10 to 11 cycles. Sample barcodes and Illumina adapters were added in a final 25-cycle PCR with Deep VentR polymerase. Before sequencing, amplicons of 200-500 bp were purified from gel using a QIAquick gel extraction kit. TCRbeta amplicons were sequenced on an Illumina HiSeq 2500 with 250-bp paired-end reads. Per the source publication's procedure: Quality trimming of reads was performed with Trimmomatic v0.33, and paired reads were merged with FLASH v1.2.11 so that full CDR3 sequences could be recovered. MiGEC v1.2.1b assigned V, D and J germline segments to the rearranged TCRbeta sequences. VDJtools v1.0.0 computed clonotype statistics and Shannon-Wiener diversity indices. Except for diversity analysis, only each sample's 250 most abundant clonotypes were used in subsequent analyses to reduce sampling bias. TCRdb ran its own pipeline on the public reads, namely fastp trimming at Q25 and MiXCR clone calling, and kept in-frame beta chains. Every entry covers one CDR3 protein and lists the most common genes and DNA from its rows. These V and J calls rely on TCRdb rather than the paper's analysis. This sample is represented by roughly 200,000 distinct CDR3 sequences; 70% to 90% of them were singletons. The ten largest clones represent about a sixth of the sample.

Without any cell sorting, total RNA and DNA were extracted together from approximately 22-30 mg of bulk tissue using the AllPrep DNA/RNA mini kit. Between late 2015 and March 2016, roughly five patients in China with histopathologically diagnosed primary liver carcinoma had surgical resection. Patients had chronic HBV infection and were treatment-naive at sampling. Each tumor was sampled at five spatially separated regions: the tumor centre plus the superior, inferior, left-lateral and right-lateral poles. Histological examination found more than 75% viable tumor cells in every tumor sample. Fresh tumor and adjacent tissue pieces were bisected, with one half stored in RNAlater at -80 degrees C and the other half sent for histology. Overall study outcomes, separate from this receptor: Repertoire overlap was higher between tumor regions (mean about 35%) than tumor-adjacent (around 17%) or tumor-blood (about 14%) pairs, consistent with antigen-driven expansion. Only roughly 7-25% of top clones appeared in all five regions of a tumor, which suggests that tumor-infiltrating T cells are spatially heterogeneous. Because the samples were bulk and unsorted, CD4+ and CD8+ T cell repertoires could not be compared. With just four or five patients in the study, the authors point out that the findings should be validated in a larger study. A significantly larger repertoire fraction was made up by the top 250 clones in tumors than in blood (p = 0.039). Only the TCR beta chain was sequenced, which likely underestimates true repertoire diversity because unpaired alpha chains were not captured.

V is cut back by 6 bases and J by 5 bases, with 11 bases in the junction unmatched. Via the germline V gene, CDR1 is SGHRS and CDR2 YFSETQ. Including the terminal cysteine and phenylalanine, the CDR3 comprises 15 residues. Only the CDR3 DNA stays, 45 bases, in frame from base 1. Worth noting for this clonotype: Its antigen is not yet known. A much larger clone is a single base away; this may be a read error.

The TCR comes from a man aged 35-49 years with primary liver carcinoma and hepatitis B virus infection. The sequence links TRBV5-1 to TRBJ2-3, with TRBD1 identical over 8 junction bases. The sample comprised tumor tissue from primary liver carcinoma. The DNA sequence is as follows: TGCGCCAGCAACATTACAGGGGGTTCCGAAGATACGCAGTATTTT. Its translation is CASNITGGSEDTQYF. With the rest looked up from the reference TRBV5-1 and TRBJ2-3 genes rather than sequenced, the full variable domain is KAGVTQTPRYLIKTRGQQVTLSCSPISGHRSVSWYQQTPGQGLQFLFEYFSETQRNKGNFPGRFSGRQFSNSRSEMNVSTLELGDSALYLCASNITGGSEDTQYFGPGTRLTVL.